This TCR beta chain was recorded in a study of radiotherapy plus CTLA-4 blockade in lung cancer. CDR1 is MGHRA, CDR2 YSYEKL, per germline. The CDR3 totals 15 residues. V dropped 2 bases and J dropped 2 bases, with 10 bases sitting between them. Chemo-refractory metastatic non-small-cell lung cancer patients received focal radiation with ipilimumab CTLA-4 blockade. Method: immunoSEQ multiplex PCR; TCRdb's copy keeps in-frame clones and lacks some. The table records about 91,000 clones, 72% of them present only once. In the case of this clone: Its specificity is unknown.

Study-level points and caveats: Early shifts in blood T cell clones, with interferon-beta, reportedly predicted response best. Blood TCR clones of tumor origin expanded after radiotherapy plus ipilimumab.

The sequence came from a human donor with non-small cell lung cancer that progressed on radiotherapy plus ipilimumab. This rearrangement joins TRBV4-1 to TRBJ1-5; no reliable D call. Sequences were derived from peripheral blood, sampled from a patient treated with radiotherapy plus ipilimumab. The CDR3 nucleotides are TGCGCCAGCAGCCAAAGCCCAGTAGGCAATCAGCCCCAGCATTTT. Protein sequence: CASSQSPVGNQPQHF.